This paragraph reports one T cell receptor (beta chain). Original processing notes: Reference gene primers were amplified, and this amplification served to estimate nucleated cell counts. TCRdb keeps only in-frame clones here, not all; method: immunoSEQ multiplex PCR. That table gives V, J and clone size, and the DNA gave D and trimming. The sample has 310,000 or so clones, 89% seen once. The junction had 4 bases not matched to a gene; V was cut back by 0 bases and J by 3 bases. The germline V gene has CDR1 MNHEY and CDR2 SMNVEV (reference sequence). The CDR3 consists of 17 residues. This entry comes from a study of blood T cell repertoires in COVID-19. All enrollees were roughly 18 to 89 years old and from 20 to 25 US areas. Donors were grouped by their self-reported clinical history. Among Cohort 3 donors, those recovered had two negative PCRs, clearance, or symptom resolution.

The receptor was derived from a woman aged 35 to 49 who had recovered from COVID-19. The chain combines TRBV27 with TRBJ2-5; 13 bases match TRBD2. Sequencing was done on a sample of PBMCs or T cells enriched from blood (not recorded which). The CDR3 DNA reads as TGTGCCAGCAGTTTATCTGGACTAGCGGGAGCTAAAGAGACCCAGTACTTC. Translated: CASSLSGLAGAKETQYF.